Listed here are 12 T cell receptor beta chains from one sample, sequenced in a study of CD8 T cells in ankylosing spondylitis. TCRdb itself ran the 5' RACE reads through MiXCR, one entry per CDR3 protein. The sample lists some 130,000 distinct CDR3 sequences; 6% to 8.5% were seen once. The sequenced sample consisted of blood, either unsorted or a sorted T cell fraction (not recorded which). These receptors originate from a female donor with ankylosing spondylitis or in good health (not recorded which).

This clonotype was recorded a few times. CDR3 residues: CSVDGASGGQTSQFF. The CDR3, as DNA: TGCAGCGTTGATGGGGCTAGCGGGGGCCAAACCTCCCAGTTCTTC. The rearrangement uses TRBV29-1 and TRBJ2-1; 10 nucleotides match TRBD2. The V segment lost 3 bases and the J segment 13 bases; nucleotides outside the gene matches: 15. Per the germline V gene, CDR1 is SQVTM and CDR2 is ANQGSEA. There are 15 residues in the CDR3.

This clonotype showed up many times. The V and J genes are TRBV29-1 and TRBJ2-2, with D maybe TRBD2 (5 bases). The CDR3 has 12 residues. The germline V gene has CDR1 SQVTM and CDR2 ANQGSEA. V lost 4 bases to trimming and J lost 3 bases, with 6 bases between them. CDR3: CSVGGYTGELFF. Written as DNA, the CDR3 is TGCAGCGTTGGCGGGTACACCGGGGAGCTGTTTTTT.

This clonotype came up many times. The rearrangement links TRBV6-1 to TRBJ1-1, with TRBD1 matching over 9 bases. CDR3 size: 16 residues. The ends lost 7 bases at V and 3 bases at J; junction bases unmatched: 12. Germline-derived CDR1 and CDR2 are MNHNS and SASEGT. CDR3 in DNA: TGTGCCAGCACCGAGACAGGGGGGACAGTGGACACTGAAGCTTTCTTT. Amino acids: CASTETGGTVDTEAFF.

This clonotype appeared many times. The chain joins TRBV4-3 to TRBJ2-3; 9 nucleotides line up with TRBD2. Germline lookup yields CDR1 LGHNA and CDR2 YSLEER. The CDR3 contains 16 residues. Trimming cost V 0 bases and J 3 bases; bases outside gene matches: 4. The CDR3 loop is CASSQEAGGLTDTQYF. Here the CDR3 DNA reads TGCGCCAGCAGCCAAGAGGCGGGGGGGCTGACAGATACGCAGTATTTT.

This clonotype showed up many times. The rearrangement joins TRBV4-1 to TRBJ2-3, with D perhaps TRBD1 (6 bases). The CDR3 extends over 16 amino acids. Trimming stripped 3 bases from V and 1 base from J, with 14 bases between. The germline CDR1 and CDR2 sequences are MGHRA and YSYEKL. DNA of the CDR3: TGCGCCAGCAGCCATTGGGGGCAGAGGCGCACAGATACGCAGTATTTT. This encodes CASSHWGQRRTDTQYF.

This clonotype occurred many times. The genes are TRBV20-1 and TRBJ1-4; TRBD1 aligns across 7 bases. This CDR3 contains 13 residues. V lost 4 bases and J lost 4; bases outside the gene matches: 3. CDR1 is DFQATT, CDR2 SNEGSKA, per germline (reference sequence). CDR3 amino acids: CSAKGQFNEKLFF. The CDR3, as DNA: TGCAGTGCTAAGGGACAGTTTAATGAAAAACTGTTTTTT.

This clonotype was found many times. The chain couples TRBV9 to TRBJ2-3; TRBD2 aligns across 14 bases. The V gene's germline CDR1 is SGDLS and CDR2 YYNGEE. Unmatched junction bases numbered 7, after V lost 4 bases and J lost 3 bases. The CDR3 is made up of 17 amino acids. DNA of the CDR3: TGTGCCAGCAGCACTCCGGGACTAGCGGGGGTGACAGATACGCAGTATTTT. Protein: CASSTPGLAGVTDTQYF. The variable domain in full, completed from reference TRBV9 and TRBJ2-3, reads DSGVTQTPKHLITATGQRVTLRCSPRSGDLSVYWYQQSLDQGLQFLIQYYNGEERAKGNILERFSAQQFPDLHSELNLSSLELGDSALYFCASSTPGLAGVTDTQYFGPGTRLTVL.

In its sample, this clonotype was seen many times. V is TRBV7-6 and J is TRBJ1-1; no definite D call. CDR1 and CDR2 (germline): SGHVS, FNYEAQ. V was pared by 1 base and J by 4 bases, with 10 bases between. There are 14 residues in the CDR3. CDR3 residues: CASSLVEGGTEAFF. In nucleotides, the CDR3 is TGTGCCAGCAGCTTAGTGGAGGGAGGCACTGAAGCTTTCTTT.

This clonotype was recorded many times. The chain uses TRBV7-3 and TRBJ1-1; D is ambiguous. Trimming removed 5 bases at V and 0 bases at J, with 7 bases between. The germline V gene has CDR1 SGHTA and CDR2 FQGTGA. The CDR3 extends over 13 amino acids. The CDR3 sequence: CASSATVNTEAFF. CDR3 nucleotide sequence: TGTGCCAGCAGCGCAACAGTGAACACTGAAGCTTTCTTT.

This clonotype was observed at least ten times. The chain's CDR3 is CASSFGTGKYF. CDR3 DNA sequence: TGTGCCAGCAGCTTTGGTACAGGGAAGTACTTC. V gene TRBV7-9 combines with J gene TRBJ2-7; TRBD1 might be the D (6 bases). CDR3 length: 11 amino acids. V gave up 3 bases and J gave up 11 bases, with 11 bases separating them. Germline CDR1 reads SEHNR; CDR2 reads FQNEAQ (reference sequence).

This clonotype has a count of ten or more. This rearrangement joins TRBV5-1 to TRBJ1-5, with D unresolved. V lost 2 bases to trimming and J lost 2 bases, with 14 bases between them. CDR1 and CDR2 from the germline V gene are SGHRS and YFSETQ. The CDR3 consists of 16 residues. The CDR3 DNA is TGCGCCAGCAGCTTCGGTCCTTCGGGAGGCAATCAGCCCCAGCATTTT. This codes for CASSFGPSGGNQPQHF.

The chain has TRBV5-1 and TRBJ1-5, with D uncertain. CDR1 and CDR2 from the germline V gene are SGHRS and YFSETQ. This CDR3 region has 15 residues. V lost 0 bases, J lost 4 bases, and 11 bases lay in between. The CDR3 loop reads CASSLGGNPNQPQHF. The CDR3 DNA follows: TGCGCCAGCAGCTTGGGGGGAAACCCAAATCAGCCCCAGCATTTT.